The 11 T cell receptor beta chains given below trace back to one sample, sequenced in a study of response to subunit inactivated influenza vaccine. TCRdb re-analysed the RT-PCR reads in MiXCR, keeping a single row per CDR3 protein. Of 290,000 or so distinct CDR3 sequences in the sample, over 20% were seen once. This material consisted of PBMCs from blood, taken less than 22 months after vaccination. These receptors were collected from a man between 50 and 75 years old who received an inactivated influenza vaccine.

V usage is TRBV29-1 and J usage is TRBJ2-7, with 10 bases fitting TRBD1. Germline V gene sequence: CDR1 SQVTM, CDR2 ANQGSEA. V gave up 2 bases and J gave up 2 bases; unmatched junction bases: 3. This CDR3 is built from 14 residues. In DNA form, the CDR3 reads TGCAGCGTTGAATTAGGGACAGGGGCCTACGAGCAGTACTTC. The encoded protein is CSVELGTGAYEQYF.

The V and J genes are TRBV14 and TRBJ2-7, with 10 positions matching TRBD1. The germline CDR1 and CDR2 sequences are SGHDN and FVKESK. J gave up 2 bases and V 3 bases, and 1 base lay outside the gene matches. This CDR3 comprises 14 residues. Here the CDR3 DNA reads TGTGCCAGCAGCCAGACAGGGGGCACCTACGAGCAGTACTTC. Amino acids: CASSQTGGTYEQYF.

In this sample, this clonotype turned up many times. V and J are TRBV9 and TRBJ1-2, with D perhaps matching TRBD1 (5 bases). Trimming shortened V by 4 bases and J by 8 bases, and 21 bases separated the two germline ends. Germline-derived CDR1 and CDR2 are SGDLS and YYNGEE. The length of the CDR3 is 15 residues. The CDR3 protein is CASSYWDGLVDGYTF. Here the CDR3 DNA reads TGTGCCAGCAGCTATTGGGACGGACTTGTTGACGGCTACACCTTC.

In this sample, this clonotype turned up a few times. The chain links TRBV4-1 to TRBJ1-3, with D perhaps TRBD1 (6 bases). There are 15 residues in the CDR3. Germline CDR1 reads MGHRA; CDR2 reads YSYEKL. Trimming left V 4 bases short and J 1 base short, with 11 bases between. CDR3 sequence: CASSRPRGSGNTIYF. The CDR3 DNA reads TGCGCCAGCAGCCGACCCAGGGGTTCTGGAAACACCATATATTTT.

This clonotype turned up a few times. The CDR3 coding sequence is TGTGCCAGCAGCTCTTTATGGCCGAACACTGAAGCTTTCTTT. It codes for CASSSLWPNTEAFF. This chain connects TRBV7-9 to TRBJ1-1; D is undetermined. Trimming took off 4 bases at V and 1 base at J, with 10 bases between the two ends. This CDR3 has 14 residues. The germline gives CDR1 SEHNR, CDR2 FQNEAQ (reference sequence).

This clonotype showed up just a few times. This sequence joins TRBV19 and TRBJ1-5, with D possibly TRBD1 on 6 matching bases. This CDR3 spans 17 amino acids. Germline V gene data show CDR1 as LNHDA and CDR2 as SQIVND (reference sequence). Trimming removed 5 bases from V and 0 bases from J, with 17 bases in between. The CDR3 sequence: CASSPFWTDYSNQPQHF. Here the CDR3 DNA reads TGTGCCAGTAGTCCGTTCTGGACAGACTATAGCAATCAGCCCCAGCATTTT.

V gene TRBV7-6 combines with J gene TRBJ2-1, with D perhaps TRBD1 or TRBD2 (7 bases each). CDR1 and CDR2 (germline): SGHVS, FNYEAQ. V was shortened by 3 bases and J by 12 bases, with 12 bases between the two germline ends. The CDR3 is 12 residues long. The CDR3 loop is CASSFQGGRQFF. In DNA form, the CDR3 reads TGTGCCAGCAGCTTTCAGGGGGGGCGGCAGTTCTTC.

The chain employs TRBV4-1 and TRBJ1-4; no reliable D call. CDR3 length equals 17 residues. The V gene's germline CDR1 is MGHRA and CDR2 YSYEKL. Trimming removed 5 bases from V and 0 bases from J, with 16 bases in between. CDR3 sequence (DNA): TGCGCCAGCAGCGCCCTTCTACGGGAGGCAACTAATGAAAAACTGTTTTTT. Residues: CASSALLREATNEKLFF.

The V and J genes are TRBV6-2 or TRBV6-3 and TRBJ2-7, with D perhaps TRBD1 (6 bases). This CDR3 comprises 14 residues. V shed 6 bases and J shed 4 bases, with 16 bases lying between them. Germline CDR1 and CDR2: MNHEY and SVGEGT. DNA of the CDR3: TGTGCCAGCAGCCGACAGGACGGCTGGTACGAGCAGTACTTC. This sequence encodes CASSRQDGWYEQYF.

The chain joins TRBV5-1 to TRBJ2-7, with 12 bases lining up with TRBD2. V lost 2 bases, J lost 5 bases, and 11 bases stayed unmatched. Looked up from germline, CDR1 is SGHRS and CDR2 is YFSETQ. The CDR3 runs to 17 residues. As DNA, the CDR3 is TGCGCCAGCAGCTTTAGTGGCTCGACTAGCGGGAGACACGAGCAGTACTTC. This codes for CASSFSGSTSGRHEQYF.

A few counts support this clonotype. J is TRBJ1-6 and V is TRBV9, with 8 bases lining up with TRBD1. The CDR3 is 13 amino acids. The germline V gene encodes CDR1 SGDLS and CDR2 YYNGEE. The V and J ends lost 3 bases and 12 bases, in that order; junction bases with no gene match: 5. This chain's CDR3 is CASSAQQGGPLHF. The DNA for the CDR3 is TGTGCCAGCAGCGCCCAACAGGGGGGACCCCTCCACTTT. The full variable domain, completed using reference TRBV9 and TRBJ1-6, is DSGVTQTPKHLITATGQRVTLRCSPRSGDLSVYWYQQSLDQGLQFLIQYYNGEERAKGNILERFSAQQFPDLHSELNLSSLELGDSALYFCASSAQQGGPLHFGNGTRLTVT.